This T cell receptor beta chain comes out of a study of cytomegalovirus exposure and HLA in healthy donors. The PCR made use of 60 Vbeta and 13 Jbeta primers. Only in-frame clones appear in the TCRdb table, and some are missing; sequencing was by immunoSEQ multiplex PCR. The table lists about 130,000 clones, 65% to 70% of them singletons. The sequencing input was PBMCs. The source of this sequence is a human donor in good health.

The CDR3 loop reads CASSQGTGGSTGELFF. As DNA, the CDR3 is TGCGCCAGCAGCCAAGGGACAGGGGGGAGCACCGGGGAGCTGTTTTTT. This chain uses TRBV4-1 with TRBJ2-2; 10 bases fit TRBD1. CDR3 length: 16 residues. Germline CDR1 MGHRA, CDR2 YSYEKL. The trim removed 1 base at V and 4 bases at J, leaving 3 bases unmatched.